This T cell receptor beta chain was identified during a study of T-cell reconstitution after alpha-beta-depleted transplantation in children. Overall study findings and caveats: By one year post-transplant, T-cell counts and diversity largely arose from T cells that were newly produced. Alpha-beta T cells present about two months after transplant were reported to originate from several hundred expanded graft clones.

The V and J ends lost 0 bases and 4 bases respectively, with 10 bases between them. The CDR3 contains 15 residues. CDR1 LNHNV and CDR2 YYDKDF come from the germline V gene (reference sequence). Unique molecular identifiers were incorporated during preparation of the TCRbeta library. From the PCR reads, TCRdb called clonotypes with MiXCR, one entry per CDR3 protein. In the table there are a few hundred thousand distinct CDR3 sequences, around 7% of which are singletons. This clonotype was counted ten times or more. Its antigen is still unknown. The chain combines TRBV15 with TRBJ1-5; D not resolved. This receptor was taken from a boy younger than 10 with acute lymphoblastic leukemia, due to receive a stem cell transplant. The sample was PBMCs, taken before TCRalphabeta/CD19-depleted stem cell transplant. The CDR3 sequence is CATSRDRRPNQPQHF. The CDR3 nucleotides read TGTGCCACCAGCAGAGATCGCCGGCCTAATCAGCCCCAGCATTTT.